The 18 T cell receptor beta chains in this list originate from one sample, sequenced in a study of blood T cell repertoires in COVID-19. The method was immunoSEQ multiplex PCR; TCRdb's version includes in-frame clones alone and lacks a portion of them. The table lists fewer than 110,000 clones, over 80% of them singletons. The sequenced sample consisted of peripheral blood. The receptors stem from a man aged 50 or older with acute or convalescent COVID-19.

V and J are TRBV4-1 and TRBJ2-1, with 7 nucleotides matching TRBD2. J gave up 6 bases and V 11 bases, and 7 bases lay outside the gene matches. CDR1 and CDR2 from the germline V gene are MGHRA and YSYEKL. This CDR3 is built from 12 residues. Here the CDR3 DNA reads TGCGCCTCTGGGGGGGGTCTCAATGAGCAGTTCTTC. It is translated as CASGGGLNEQFF.

The rearrangement uses TRBV7-8 and TRBJ1-1, with D maybe TRBD1 (5 bases). Germline V gene lookup returns CDR1 SGHVS and CDR2 FQNEAQ. V gave up 5 bases and J gave up 0 bases, with 13 bases separating them. The CDR3 runs to 15 residues. As DNA, the CDR3 is TGTGCCAGCAGCCACACCAAGACAGTGAACACTGAAGCTTTCTTT. It translates to CASSHTKTVNTEAFF.

The chain couples TRBV7-9 to TRBJ1-1; the D gene is possibly TRBD1 (5 bases). The CDR3 length is 14 residues. V lost 1 base, J lost 5 bases, and 11 bases lay in between. In germline, CDR1 is SEHNR, CDR2 FQNEAQ (reference sequence). CDR3 loop: CASSLDSGLTEAFF. The DNA of the CDR3 is TGTGCCAGCAGCTTAGACTCAGGGTTGACTGAAGCTTTCTTT. Drawing the rest from reference TRBV7-9 and TRBJ1-1, the complete variable domain is DTGVSQNPRHKITKRGQNVTFRCDPISEHNRLYWYRQTLGQGPEFLTYFQNEAQLEKSRLLSDRFSAERPKGSFSTLEIQRTEQGDSAMYLCASSLDSGLTEAFFGQGTRLTVV.

V usage is TRBV4-1 and J usage is TRBJ2-7; possible D gene TRBD1, 6 bases. This CDR3 is 16 amino acids long. The germline CDR1 and CDR2 sequences are MGHRA and YSYEKL. V was clipped by 0 bases and J by 0 bases, with 12 bases between them. The CDR3 DNA follows: TGCGCCAGCAGCCAAGAGGGGGCAGGGGTCTCCTACGAGCAGTACTTC. Translated: CASSQEGAGVSYEQYF.

The gene calls are TRBV5-1 and TRBJ2-7, with D possibly matching TRBD1 (7 bases). The CDR3 is made up of 13 amino acids. CDR1 SGHRS and CDR2 YFSETQ come from the germline V gene. Trimming removed 4 bases from V and 4 bases from J, with 12 bases in between. Here the CDR3 reads CASSGGTEYEQYF. DNA for the CDR3: TGCGCCAGCAGCGGCGGGACAGAATACGAGCAGTACTTC.

V is TRBV6-1 and J is TRBJ1-4; 9 nucleotides match TRBD1. Germline CDR1 and CDR2: MNHNS and SASEGT. V trimming: 4 bases; J trimming: 3 bases; junction bases outside the gene matches: 6. The CDR3 is 16 amino acids. In nucleotides, the CDR3 is TGTGCCAGCAGTGTACAGGGGGCCGGAGCTAATGAAAAACTGTTTTTT. Protein: CASSVQGAGANEKLFF.

The rearrangement uses TRBV19 and TRBJ2-7, with a tentative D call TRBD1 (7 bases). Trimming removed 7 bases from V and 5 bases from J, with 18 bases in between. The germline V gene encodes CDR1 LNHDA and CDR2 SQIVND (reference sequence). This CDR3 is 14 amino acids long. This CDR3 reads CASNRRGQLDEQYF. The CDR3 DNA reads TGTGCCAGTAATCGGAGGGGGCAATTGGACGAGCAGTACTTC.

This chain uses TRBV13 with TRBJ2-1, with 7 bases identical to TRBD2. The CDR3 length is 14 residues. The ends lost 0 bases at V and 7 bases at J; junction bases unmatched: 3. CDR1 is PRHDT, CDR2 FYEKMQ, per germline (reference sequence). The CDR3 DNA reads TGTGCCAGCAGCTTAGGCGGGGAGGGGAATGAGCAGTTCTTC. Translating gives CASSLGGEGNEQFF.

This chain connects TRBV6-5 to TRBJ1-2; D uncertain. Looked up from germline, CDR1 is MNHEY and CDR2 is SVGAGI. CDR3 length equals 14 residues. V lost 2 bases and J lost 8, with 15 bases in between. The CDR3 bases are TGTGCCAGCAGTTACGGGCCTCCAACTGGGGGCTACACCTTC. Translating gives CASSYGPPTGGYTF.

The DNA for the CDR3 is TGTGCCAGCAAGGGGGGACAGGGCCTGTACGAGCAGTACTTC. This translates into CASKGGQGLYEQYF. The rearrangement joins TRBV6-5 to TRBJ2-7, with TRBD1 matching over 9 bases. CDR3 length equals 14 residues. Germline CDR1 reads MNHEY; CDR2 reads SVGAGI. Trimming cost V 7 bases and J 4 bases; bases outside gene matches: 8.

The chain links TRBV6-2 or TRBV6-3 to TRBJ1-2, with 7 nucleotides matching TRBD1. CDR1 and CDR2 from the germline V gene are MNHEY and SVGEGT. This CDR3 is 18 amino acids long. Unmatched junction bases numbered 18, after V lost 2 bases and J lost 6 bases. The CDR3, as DNA: TGTGCCAGCAGTTACCGATTGGGACAGACTCTCACCTTAAATGGCTACACCTTC. It yields the protein CASSYRLGQTLTLNGYTF.

This chain links TRBV5-4 with TRBJ1-4; D gene unclear. The V gene lost 0 bases and the J gene lost 10 bases, with 7 bases spanning the gap. CDR1 is SGHNT and CDR2 is YYREEE in the germline V gene (reference sequence). The CDR3 covers 12 residues. For the CDR3, the DNA is TGTGCCAGCAGCTTGGATTCAGGAAAACTGTTTTTT. It codes for CASSLDSGKLFF.

Only one count was recorded for this clone. The chain carries TRBV12-2 and TRBJ1-1; the D segment call TRBD1 is taken from the table without a DNA check. TRBV12-2 is termed a pseudogene. The CDR3 is 22 residues long. The CDR3 sequence is CASRSKRGCDRGLGPMNTEAFF. The CDR3 nucleotides read TGTGCAAGTCGTTCGAAAAGAGGTTGTGACAGGGGACTGGGGCCTATGAACACTGAAGCTTTCTTT.

The V and J genes are TRBV7-9 and TRBJ2-6; 8 bases align to TRBD1. Trimming took 5 bases from V and 1 from J; bases not matched to a gene: 13. The CDR3 runs to 19 residues. Per the germline V gene, CDR1 is SEHNR and CDR2 is FQNEAQ (reference sequence). The CDR3 nucleotides read TGTGCCAGCAGCCTACTAAGGAACAGGGGGATTTCTGGGGCCAACGTCCTGACTTTC. Its protein is CASSLLRNRGISGANVLTF.

This clone was detected only once. The junction departs from germline at one end; a sequencing error may be responsible. The genes are TRBV7-9 and TRBJ1-2; D possibly corresponds to TRBD1 (5 bases). Germline V CDR1 and CDR2: SEHNR, FQNEAQ (reference sequence). The CDR3 is 13 residues long. CDR3 coding DNA: TGTGCCAGCAGCTTACAGGGTTACTACGGCTACACCTTC. Amino acid sequence: CASSLQGYYGYTF.

This chain joins TRBV7-8 and TRBJ1-2, with 8 positions matching TRBD1. V gave up 5 bases and J gave up 1 base; unmatched junction bases: 9. The CDR3 spans 16 residues. CDR1 is SGHVS, CDR2 FQNEAQ, per germline. The DNA of the CDR3 is TGTGCCAGCAGCCCCGGACAGGGAGAGTATAACTATGGCTACACCTTC. Encoded protein: CASSPGQGEYNYGYTF.

This clone was counted only a few times. The genes are TRBV3-1 (or the pseudogene TRBV3-2) and TRBJ2-1; 7 nucleotides match TRBD2. CDR3 length equals 18 residues. V shed 0 bases and J 7 bases; nucleotides not matched to a gene: 15. Germline V gene sequence: CDR1 LGHDT, CDR2 YNNKEL (reference sequence). CDR3 nucleotides: TGTGCCAGCAGCCAAGATAACTCGCCGAGCGGGGAAACTAATGAGCAGTTCTTC. It codes for CASSQDNSPSGETNEQFF.

The gene calls are TRBV3-1 (or the pseudogene TRBV3-2) and TRBJ1-1, with 8 bases identical to TRBD1. CDR3 size: 14 residues. CDR1 and CDR2 from the germline V gene are LGHDT and YNNKEL (reference sequence). Trimming removed 4 bases from V and 4 bases from J; junction bases left unmatched: 5. The CDR3 is CASSRTGTGTEAFF. Here the CDR3 DNA reads TGTGCCAGCAGCCGAACCGGGACAGGCACTGAAGCTTTCTTT.